Sequencing of this TCR beta chain was carried out in a study of cytotoxic CD8 clonotypes in ibrutinib-treated CLL. Deep sequencing aimed at 1 in 200,000 to 1 in 1 million T cells' resolution. Produced via immunoSEQ multiplex PCR; TCRdb's table is partial and in-frame only. The repertoire holds roughly 2,700 clones, with 82% as singletons. Deletions cut 0 bases from V and 3 bases from J, with 10 bases between. This CDR3 has 16 residues. In germline, CDR1 is SGHRS, CDR2 YFSETQ. Concerning this clone: Its antigen is unidentified.

Study-wide findings and caveats: At progression, clonality fell back toward baseline after rising at ibrutinib response.

This sequence originates from a human donor with chronic lymphocytic leukemia. The rearrangement uses TRBV5-1 and TRBJ1-6; perhaps TRBD1 as D (6 bases). Sequenced material: PBMCs, taken before ibrutinib treatment. CDR3 in DNA: TGCGCCAGCAGCTTGGAGGGGGGTGGCTATAATTCACCCCTCCACTTT. This codes for CASSLEGGGYNSPLHF.